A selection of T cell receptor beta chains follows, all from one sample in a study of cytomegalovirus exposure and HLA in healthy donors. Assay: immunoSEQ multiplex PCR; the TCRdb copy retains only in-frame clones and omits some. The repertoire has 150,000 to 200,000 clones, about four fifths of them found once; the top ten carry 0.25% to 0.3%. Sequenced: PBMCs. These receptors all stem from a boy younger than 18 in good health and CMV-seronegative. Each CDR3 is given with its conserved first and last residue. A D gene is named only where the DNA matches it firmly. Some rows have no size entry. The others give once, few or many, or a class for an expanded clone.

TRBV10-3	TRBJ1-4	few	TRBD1	CANGTGELFF	TGTGCCAACGGGACAGGCGAACTGTTTTTT
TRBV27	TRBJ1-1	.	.	CASSLTPSTEAFF	TGTGCCAGCAGTTTGACACCCTCCACTGAAGCTTTCTTT
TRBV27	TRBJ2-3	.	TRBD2	CASTLLGLAGSPRTDTQYF	TGTGCCAGCACCCTTTTGGGACTAGCGGGATCTCCGCGCACAGATACGCAGTATTTT
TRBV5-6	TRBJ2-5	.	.	CASSLNRVGTQYF	TGTGCCAGCAGCTTGAACAGGGTAGGCACCCAGTACTTC
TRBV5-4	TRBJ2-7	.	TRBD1	CASSFGTGGSYEQYF	TGTGCCAGCAGCTTTGGGACAGGGGGCTCCTACGAGCAGTACTTC
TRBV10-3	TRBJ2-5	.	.	CAISRGAETQYF	TGTGCCATCAGCAGGGGAGCTGAGACCCAGTACTTC
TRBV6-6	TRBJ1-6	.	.	CAGGQDNSPLHF	TGTGCCGGCGGACAAGATAATTCACCCCTCCACTTT
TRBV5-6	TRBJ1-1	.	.	CASSFGGLGAFF	TGTGCCAGCAGCTTCGGGGGGCTGGGAGCTTTCTTT
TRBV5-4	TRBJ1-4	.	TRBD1	CASSPGTGGFANEKLFF	TGTGCCAGCAGCCCAGGGACAGGGGGCTTTGCTAATGAAAAACTGTTTTTT
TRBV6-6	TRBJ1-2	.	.	CASSYSRTLNYGYTF	TGTGCCAGCAGTTACTCTAGGACACTTAACTATGGCTACACCTTC
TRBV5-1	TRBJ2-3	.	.	CASSLDLGTDTQYF	TGCGCCAGCAGCTTGGATTTAGGCACAGATACGCAGTATTTT
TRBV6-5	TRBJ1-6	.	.	CASTAGLSSPLHF	TGTGCCAGCACGGCGGGGTTGAGTTCACCCCTCCACTTT
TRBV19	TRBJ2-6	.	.	CASSDRPSGANVLTF	TGTGCCAGTAGCGACAGGCCCTCCGGGGCCAACGTCCTGACTTTC
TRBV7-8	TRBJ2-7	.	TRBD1	CASSHQSGQVLEQYF	TGTGCCAGCAGTCACCAGAGTGGACAGGTTTTGGAGCAGTACTTC
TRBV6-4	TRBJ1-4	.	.	CASSGTANEKLFF	TGTGCCAGCAGTGGGACAGCTAATGAAAAACTGTTTTTT
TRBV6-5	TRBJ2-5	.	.	CASSYSGRGEWETQYF	TGTGCCAGCAGTTACTCGGGCAGGGGCGAGTGGGAGACCCAGTACTTC
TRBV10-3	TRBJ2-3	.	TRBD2	CAISEAGAASDTQYF	TGTGCCATCAGTGAAGCGGGGGCGGCGTCAGATACGCAGTATTTT
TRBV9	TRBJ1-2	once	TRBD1	CASSGYRGDGYTF	TGTGCCAGCAGCGGGTACAGGGGGGATGGCTACACCTTC
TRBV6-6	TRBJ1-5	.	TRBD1	CASSYGQDVHF	TGTGCCAGCAGTTACGGACAGGACGTGCATTTT
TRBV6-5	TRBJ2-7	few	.	CASRTGDPYEQYF	TGTGCCAGCAGAACGGGGGACCCCTACGAGCAGTACTTC
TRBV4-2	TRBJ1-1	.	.	CASSQLHQGPMNTEAFF	TGTGCCAGCAGCCAACTACACCAGGGGCCAATGAACACTGAAGCTTTCTTT
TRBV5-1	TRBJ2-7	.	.	CASSFGGESYEQYF	TGCGCCAGCAGCTTTGGCGGGGAATCCTACGAGCAGTACTTC
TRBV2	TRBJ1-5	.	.	CASSELQGRRDQPQHF	TGTGCCAGCAGTGAATTGCAGGGGCGCCGGGATCAGCCCCAGCATTTT
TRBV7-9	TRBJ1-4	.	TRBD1	CSSTTGQEGSTNEKLFF	TGTTCCAGCACCACCGGACAGGAGGGCTCGACTAATGAAAAACTGTTTTTT
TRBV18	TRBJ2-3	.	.	CASSTRTDPIFGTQYF	TGTGCCAGCTCAACGAGGACAGACCCGATCTTTGGTACGCAGTATTTT
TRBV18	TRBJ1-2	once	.	CASSPGTDYGYTF	TGTGCCAGCTCACCAGGCACAGATTATGGCTACACCTTC
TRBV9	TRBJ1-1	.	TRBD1	CASSDPGQGMNTEAFF	TGTGCCAGCAGCGACCCGGGACAGGGTATGAACACTGAAGCTTTCTTT
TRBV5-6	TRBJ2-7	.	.	CASNPTHLKSESYEQYF	TGTGCCAGCAACCCTACCCACCTGAAATCCGAGTCCTACGAGCAGTACTTC
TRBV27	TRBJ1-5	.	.	CASSSSGQANQPQHF	TGTGCCAGCAGTTCCTCCGGACAAGCCAATCAGCCCCAGCATTTT
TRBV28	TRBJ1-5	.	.	CASSFRVVVIGRVQHF	TGTGCCAGCAGTTTTAGAGTGGTCGTAATTGGGAGGGTTCAGCATTTT
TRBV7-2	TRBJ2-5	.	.	CASNYAAETQYF	TGTGCCAGCAACTATGCAGCCGAGACCCAGTACTTC
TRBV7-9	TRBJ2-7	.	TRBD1	CASSSLDRGSSYEQYF	TGTGCCAGCAGCTCTCTTGACAGGGGGAGCTCCTACGAGCAGTACTTC
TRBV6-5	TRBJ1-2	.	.	CASSQRVNYGYTF	TGTGCCAGCTCCCAGCGGGTCAACTATGGCTACACCTTC
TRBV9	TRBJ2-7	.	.	CASSVYGGSYEQYF	TGTGCCAGCAGCGTATACGGGGGATCCTACGAGCAGTACTTC
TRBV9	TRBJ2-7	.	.	CASSVGGSYEQYF	TGTGCCAGCAGCGTAGGAGGCTCTTACGAGCAGTACTTC
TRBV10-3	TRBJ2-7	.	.	CAISDMRSSSGYEQYF	TGTGCCATCAGTGATATGAGGAGTTCATCGGGATACGAGCAGTACTTC
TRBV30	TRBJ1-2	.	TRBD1	CAWSVKGDRGGLGYTF	TGTGCCTGGAGTGTAAAGGGGGACAGGGGAGGTCTCGGCTACACCTTC
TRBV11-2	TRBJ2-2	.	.	CASSLVQAAGELFF	TGTGCCAGCAGCTTAGTACAGGCGGCCGGGGAGCTGTTTTTT
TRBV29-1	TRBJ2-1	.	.	CSVQSLNNEQFF	TGCAGCGTGCAAAGCCTCAACAATGAGCAGTTCTTC
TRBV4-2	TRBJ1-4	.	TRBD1	CASSDRDRDGTNEKLFF	TGTGCCAGCAGCGACCGGGACAGGGATGGGACTAATGAAAAACTGTTTTTT
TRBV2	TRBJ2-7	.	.	CASRGTPYEQYF	TGTGCCAGCAGGGGGACACCCTACGAGCAGTACTTC
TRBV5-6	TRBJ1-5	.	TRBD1	CASTRQGEANQPQHF	TGTGCCAGCACCCGACAGGGGGAGGCCAATCAGCCCCAGCATTTT
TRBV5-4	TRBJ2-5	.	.	CASSPLPGETQYF	TGTGCCAGCAGCCCCCTCCCGGGGGAGACCCAGTACTTC
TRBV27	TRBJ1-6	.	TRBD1	CASSFETGPNSPLHF	TGTGCCAGCAGTTTTGAGACAGGGCCCAATTCACCCCTCCACTTT
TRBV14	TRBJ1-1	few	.	CASSAAAMNTEAFF	TGTGCCAGCAGTGCGGCCGCCATGAACACTGAAGCTTTCTTT
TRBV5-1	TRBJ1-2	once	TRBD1	CASSNTGAYGYTF	TGCGCCAGCAGCAACACAGGGGCCTATGGCTACACCTTC
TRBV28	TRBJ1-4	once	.	CASSLLAESEKLFF	TGTGCCAGCAGTTTACTGGCCGAATCCGAAAAACTGTTTTTT
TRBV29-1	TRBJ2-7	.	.	CSVDTGRSYEQYF	TGCAGCGTTGATACTGGGAGAAGCTACGAGCAGTACTTC
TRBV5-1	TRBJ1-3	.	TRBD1	CASSLVTGTVSSGNTIYF	TGCGCCAGCAGCTTGGTTACCGGGACAGTCTCGTCCGGAAACACCATATATTTT
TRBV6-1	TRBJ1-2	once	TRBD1	CATHKGGNGYTF	TGTGCCACGCATAAAGGGGGCAATGGCTACACCTTC
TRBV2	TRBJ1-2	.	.	CASRAGGVNYGYTF	TGTGCCAGCAGGGCGGGAGGGGTTAACTATGGCTACACCTTC
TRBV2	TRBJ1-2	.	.	CAISPDSNYGYTF	TGTGCCATCTCCCCGGACAGCAACTATGGCTACACCTTC
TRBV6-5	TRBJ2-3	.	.	CASSGGGQRPDTQYF	TGTGCCAGCAGTGGAGGGGGACAGCGTCCAGATACGCAGTATTTT
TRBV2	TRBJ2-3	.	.	CASPRSAPSTDTQYF	TGTGCCAGCCCCCGCAGCGCACCGAGCACAGATACGCAGTATTTT
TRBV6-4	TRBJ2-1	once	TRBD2	CASSDSGTSIDEQFF	TGTGCCAGCAGTGACTCGGGGACTAGCATCGATGAGCAGTTCTTC
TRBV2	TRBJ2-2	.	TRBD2	CASKPGLAGGGTGELFF	TGTGCCAGCAAACCGGGACTAGCGGGAGGTGGCACCGGGGAGCTGTTTTTT
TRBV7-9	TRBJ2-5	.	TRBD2	CASSSSGARTQYF	TGTGCCAGCAGCTCTAGCGGGGCCCGGACCCAGTACTTC
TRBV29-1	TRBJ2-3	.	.	CSVGSRLTDTQYF	TGCAGCGTTGGATCGCGGCTAACAGATACGCAGTATTTT
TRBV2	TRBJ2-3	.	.	CASSRLRVGTDTQYF	TGTGCCAGCAGTCGACTCAGGGTGGGCACAGATACGCAGTATTTT
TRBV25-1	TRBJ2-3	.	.	CASSEIRDWIDTQYF	TGTGCCAGCAGTGAAATACGGGATTGGATAGATACGCAGTATTTT